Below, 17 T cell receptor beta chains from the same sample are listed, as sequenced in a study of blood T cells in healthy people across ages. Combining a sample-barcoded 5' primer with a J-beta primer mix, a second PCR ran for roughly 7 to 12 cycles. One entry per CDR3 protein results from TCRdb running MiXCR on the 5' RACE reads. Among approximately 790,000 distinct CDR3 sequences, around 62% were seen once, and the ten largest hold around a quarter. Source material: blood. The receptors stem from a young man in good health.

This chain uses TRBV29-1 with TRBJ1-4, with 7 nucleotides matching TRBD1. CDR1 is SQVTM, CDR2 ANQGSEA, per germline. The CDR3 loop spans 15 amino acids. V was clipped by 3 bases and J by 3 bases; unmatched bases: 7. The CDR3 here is CSVEHSGTANEKLFF. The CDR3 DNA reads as TGCAGCGTTGAGCATTCCGGGACAGCTAATGAAAAACTGTTTTTT.

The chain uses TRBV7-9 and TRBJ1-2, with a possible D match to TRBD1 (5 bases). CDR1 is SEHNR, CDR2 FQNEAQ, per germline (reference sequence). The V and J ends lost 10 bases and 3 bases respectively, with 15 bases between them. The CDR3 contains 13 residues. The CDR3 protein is CANGDGGDYGYTF. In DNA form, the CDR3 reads TGTGCCAACGGGGATGGAGGGGACTATGGCTACACCTTC.

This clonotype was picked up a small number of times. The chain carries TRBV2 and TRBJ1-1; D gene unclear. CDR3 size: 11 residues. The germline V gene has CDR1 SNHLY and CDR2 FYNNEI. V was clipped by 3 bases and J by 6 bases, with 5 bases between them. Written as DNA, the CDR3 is TGTGCCAGCAGTGAGTTCGCTGAAGCTTTCTTT. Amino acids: CASSEFAEAFF.

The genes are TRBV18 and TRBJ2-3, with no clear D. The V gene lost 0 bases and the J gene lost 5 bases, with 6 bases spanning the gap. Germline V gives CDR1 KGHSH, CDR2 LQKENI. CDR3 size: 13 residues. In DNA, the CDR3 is TGTGCCAGCTCACCACCTGCCCAAGATACGCAGTATTTT. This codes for CASSPPAQDTQYF. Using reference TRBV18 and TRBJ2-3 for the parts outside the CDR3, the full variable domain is NAGVMQNPRHLVRRRGQEARLRCSPMKGHSHVYWYRQLPEEGLKFMVYLQKENIIDESGMPKERFSAEFPKEGPSILRIQQVVRGDSAAYFCASSPPAQDTQYFGPGTRLTVL.

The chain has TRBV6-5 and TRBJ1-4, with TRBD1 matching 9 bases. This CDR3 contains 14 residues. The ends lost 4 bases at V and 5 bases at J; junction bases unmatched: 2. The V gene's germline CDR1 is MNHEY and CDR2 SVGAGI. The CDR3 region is CASSFGQGNEKLFF. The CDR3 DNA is TGTGCCAGCAGTTTCGGACAGGGGAATGAAAAACTGTTTTTT.

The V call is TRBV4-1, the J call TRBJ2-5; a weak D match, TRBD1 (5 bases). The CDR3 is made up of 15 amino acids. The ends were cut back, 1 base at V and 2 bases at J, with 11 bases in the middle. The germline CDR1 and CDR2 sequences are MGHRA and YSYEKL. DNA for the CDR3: TGCGCCAGCAGCCAAGTTCCGGCAGGGCAAGAGACCCAGTACTTC. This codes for CASSQVPAGQETQYF.

CDR3 protein: CASSATGIYNEQFF. In nucleotides, the CDR3 is TGTGCCAGCAGTGCGACAGGGATCTACAATGAGCAGTTCTTC. The rearrangement links TRBV27 to TRBJ2-1; 7 positions agree with TRBD1. V was pared by 5 bases and J by 3 bases, with 4 bases of the junction left unmatched. This CDR3 has 14 amino acids. Germline loops: CDR1 MNHEY, CDR2 SMNVEV (reference sequence).

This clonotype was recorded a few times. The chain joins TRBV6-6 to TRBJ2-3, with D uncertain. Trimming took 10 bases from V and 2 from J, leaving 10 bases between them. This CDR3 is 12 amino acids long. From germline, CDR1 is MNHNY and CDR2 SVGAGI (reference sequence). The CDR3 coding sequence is TGTGCCACCAGCCAGACCACAGATACGCAGTATTTT. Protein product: CATSQTTDTQYF.

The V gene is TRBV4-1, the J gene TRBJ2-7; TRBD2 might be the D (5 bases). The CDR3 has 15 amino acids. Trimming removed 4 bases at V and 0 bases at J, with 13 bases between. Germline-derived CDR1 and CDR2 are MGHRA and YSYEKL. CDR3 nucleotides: TGCGCCAGCAGCCTCGCCGAGGGCAGCTCCTACGAGCAGTACTTC. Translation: CASSLAEGSSYEQYF.

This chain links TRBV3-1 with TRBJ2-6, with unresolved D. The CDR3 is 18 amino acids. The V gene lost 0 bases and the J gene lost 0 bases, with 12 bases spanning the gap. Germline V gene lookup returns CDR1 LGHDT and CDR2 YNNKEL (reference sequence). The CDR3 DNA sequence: TGTGCCAGCAGCCAAGATTCCACAGTGGTCTCTGGGGCCAACGTCCTGACTTTC. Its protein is CASSQDSTVVSGANVLTF.

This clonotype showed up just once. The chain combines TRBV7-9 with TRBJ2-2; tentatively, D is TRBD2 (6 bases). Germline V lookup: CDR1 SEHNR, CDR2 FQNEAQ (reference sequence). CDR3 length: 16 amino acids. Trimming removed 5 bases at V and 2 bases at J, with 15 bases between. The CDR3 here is CASSPMAGPNTGELFF. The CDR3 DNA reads TGTGCCAGCAGCCCAATGGCGGGGCCTAACACCGGGGAGCTGTTTTTT.

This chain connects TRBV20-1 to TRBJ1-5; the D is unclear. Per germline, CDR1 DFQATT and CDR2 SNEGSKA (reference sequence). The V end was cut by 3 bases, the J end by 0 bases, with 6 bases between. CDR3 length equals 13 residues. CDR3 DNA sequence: TGCAGTGCTAGGGCAACTAGCAATCAGCCCCAGCATTTT. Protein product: CSARATSNQPQHF.

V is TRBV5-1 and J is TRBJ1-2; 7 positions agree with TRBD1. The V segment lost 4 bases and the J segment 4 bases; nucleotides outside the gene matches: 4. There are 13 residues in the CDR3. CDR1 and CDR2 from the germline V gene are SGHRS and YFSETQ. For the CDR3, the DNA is TGCGCCAGCAGCGTCGACAGGGTCTATGGCTACACCTTC. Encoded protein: CASSVDRVYGYTF.

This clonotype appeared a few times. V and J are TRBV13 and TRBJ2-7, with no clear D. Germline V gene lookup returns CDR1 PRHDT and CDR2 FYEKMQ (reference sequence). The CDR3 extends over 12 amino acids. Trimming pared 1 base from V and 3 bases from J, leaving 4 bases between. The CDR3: CASSLENYEQYF. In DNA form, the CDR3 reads TGTGCCAGCAGCTTAGAGAACTACGAGCAGTACTTC.

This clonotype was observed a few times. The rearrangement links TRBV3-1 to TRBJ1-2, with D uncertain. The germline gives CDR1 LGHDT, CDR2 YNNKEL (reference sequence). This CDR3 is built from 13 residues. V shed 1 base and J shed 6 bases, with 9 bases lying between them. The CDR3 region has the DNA TGTGCCAGCAGCCAAGCGTTTGGAGATGGCTACACCTTC. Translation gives CASSQAFGDGYTF.

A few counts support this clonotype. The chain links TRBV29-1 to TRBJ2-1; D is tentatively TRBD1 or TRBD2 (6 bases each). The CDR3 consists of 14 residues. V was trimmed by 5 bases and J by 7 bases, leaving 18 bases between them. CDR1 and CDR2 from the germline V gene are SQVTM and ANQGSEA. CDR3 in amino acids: CSVSGGTGTNEQFF. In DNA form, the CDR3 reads TGCAGCGTTTCCGGAGGAACAGGGACTAATGAGCAGTTCTTC.

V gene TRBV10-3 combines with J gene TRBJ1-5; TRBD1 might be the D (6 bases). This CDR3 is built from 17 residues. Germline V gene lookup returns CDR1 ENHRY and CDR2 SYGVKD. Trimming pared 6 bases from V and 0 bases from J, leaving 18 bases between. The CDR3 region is CAIRLPPDRISNQPQHF. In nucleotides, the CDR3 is TGTGCCATCAGACTCCCTCCTGACAGGATTAGCAATCAGCCCCAGCATTTT.